This entry describes one T cell receptor beta chain. Antigen specificity is unknown. The donors were members of the approximately 120-subject validation cohort (separate from the approximately 670-subject first cohort). The data originate from a study of cytomegalovirus exposure and HLA in healthy donors. Turning to the study itself: The same platform was used for the 100 to 150 validation repertoires as for the 666 first-cohort repertoires, as reported in a later analysis. General study points: Reported results showed that the classifier diagnosed cytomegalovirus status with high specificity and sensitivity. Rare TCR sequences predominated, though certain public TCRs were found in many donors.

The CDR3 contains 16 residues. In germline, CDR1 is MNHEY, CDR2 SVGAGI. The V end lost 2 bases, the J end lost 4 bases, and 15 bases lay between the germline ends. Data came from immunoSEQ multiplex PCR; TCRdb stores just in-frame clones and leaves some out. The sample consists of around 140,000 clones, 85% to 90% of them appearing once. The sequenced sample was PBMCs. The genes are TRBV6-5 and TRBJ1-5; the D gene is possibly TRBD1 (5 bases). The TCR was taken from a woman aged 18-29 years in good health and CMV-seronegative. This CDR3 is CASSYSAQGGNQPQHF. CDR3 DNA sequence: TGTGCCAGCAGTTACAGCGCCCAGGGCGGTAATCAGCCCCAGCATTTT.